Presented here are 25 T cell receptor beta chains from one specimen sequenced in a study of cytomegalovirus exposure and HLA in healthy donors. TCRdb's table, derived via immunoSEQ multiplex PCR, lists solely in-frame clones and lacks some. The sample has 70,000 to 80,000 clones; 85% to 95% are singletons. Input material: PBMCs. The source is a woman between 18 and 29 years old in good health and CMV-seronegative.

The genes are TRBV7-9 and TRBJ1-2; 11 nucleotides match TRBD1. Germline trimming cut 4 bases from V and 2 bases from J; bases unmatched to any gene: 3. The germline CDR1 and CDR2 sequences are SEHNR and FQNEAQ (reference sequence). This CDR3 contains 15 residues. CDR3 region: CASSSRDRGNYGYTF. CDR3 in DNA: TGTGCCAGCAGCTCCCGGGACAGGGGGAACTATGGCTACACCTTC.

The chain links TRBV11-3 to TRBJ2-2; D is perhaps TRBD1 (5 bases). Trimming shortened V by 5 bases and J by 2 bases, and 12 bases separated the two germline ends. This CDR3 is 15 amino acids long. Germline assignment: CDR1 SGHNT and CDR2 YENEEA. The chain's CDR3 is CASSARGYNTGELFF. The CDR3 DNA is TGTGCCAGCAGCGCAAGGGGTTACAACACCGGGGAGCTGTTTTTT.

The V call is TRBV9, the J call TRBJ2-5; 8 bases align to TRBD2. Per the germline V gene, CDR1 is SGDLS and CDR2 is YYNGEE. V lost 4 bases to trimming and J lost 3 bases; unmatched junction nucleotides: 8. The CDR3 is 15 residues long. Here the CDR3 DNA reads TGTGCCAGCAGCTCCCAACGGGGGGGAAAAGAGACCCAGTACTTC. Amino acids: CASSSQRGGKETQYF.

The rearrangement uses TRBV7-2 and TRBJ2-7; D not resolved. Germline CDR1 SGHTA, CDR2 FQGNSA. This CDR3 region has 12 residues. V lost 5 bases to trimming and J lost 2 bases, with 7 bases between them. The CDR3 DNA reads TGTGCCAGCAGCACCTCAGCCTACGAGCAGTACTTC. Translation gives CASSTSAYEQYF.

CDR3: CAWSVRTGTEAFF. In DNA form, the CDR3 reads TGTGCCTGGAGTGTACGTACAGGCACTGAAGCTTTCTTT. V is TRBV30 and J is TRBJ1-1, with a possible D match to TRBD1 (5 bases). Germline V gives CDR1 GTSNPN, CDR2 SVGIG (reference sequence). Trimming removed 0 bases from V and 4 bases from J, with 9 bases in between. CDR3 length: 13 residues.

This clone was recorded only once. The V gene is TRBV7-8, the J gene TRBJ1-1, with 12 nucleotides matching TRBD1. Germline-derived CDR1 and CDR2 are SGHVS and FQNEAQ. CDR3 length: 16 amino acids. The J segment lost 4 bases and the V segment lost 4 bases, leaving 7 bases of the junction unmatched. CDR3 in DNA: TGTGCCAGCAGCTCGGGACAGGGGGCGCGGGCCACTGAAGCTTTCTTT. This translates into CASSSGQGARATEAFF.

The chain couples TRBV5-1 to TRBJ1-5; possibly TRBD1 for D (5 bases). The CDR3 runs 18 residues. Germline CDR1 is SGHRS and CDR2 is YFSETQ. V lost 3 bases to trimming and J lost 0 bases, with 19 bases between them. The CDR3 region is CASSSMTRQIYSNQPQHF. The CDR3 DNA follows: TGCGCCAGCAGCTCGATGACCAGACAGATTTATAGCAATCAGCCCCAGCATTTT. The whole variable domain, filled in from reference TRBV5-1 and TRBJ1-5, reads KAGVTQTPRYLIKTRGQQVTLSCSPISGHRSVSWYQQTPGQGLQFLFEYFSETQRNKGNFPGRFSGRQFSNSRSEMNVSTLELGDSALYLCASSSMTRQIYSNQPQHFGDGTRLSIL.

This clone was counted once. The chain employs TRBV19 and TRBJ2-7; D perhaps matches TRBD1 (7 bases). Trimming took off 5 bases at V and 3 bases at J, with 14 bases between the two ends. The germline V gene encodes CDR1 LNHDA and CDR2 SQIVND (reference sequence). The CDR3 runs to 14 residues. CDR3 amino acids: CASSWRGLHYEQYF. Here the CDR3 DNA reads TGTGCCAGTAGTTGGAGGGGGCTGCACTACGAGCAGTACTTC.

The chain uses TRBV6-6 and TRBJ2-7; D not resolved. Trimming pared 2 bases from V and 6 bases from J, leaving 8 bases between. CDR1 is MNHNY and CDR2 is SVGAGI in the germline V gene (reference sequence). This CDR3 region has 12 residues. The CDR3 DNA sequence: TGTGCCAGCAGTTACGGGCAGGTCGAGCAGTACTTC. It yields the protein CASSYGQVEQYF.

The chain recombines TRBV4-3 with TRBJ2-1; 8 nucleotides line up with TRBD2. V lost 7 bases and J lost 6; bases outside the gene matches: 11. Germline V gene sequence: CDR1 LGHNA, CDR2 YSLEER. The CDR3 is made up of 15 amino acids. In DNA, the CDR3 is TGCGCCAGCAACCGGGGGGGGTCATTAGGCAATGAGCAGTTCTTC. This gives the protein CASNRGGSLGNEQFF.

The V gene is TRBV5-4, the J gene TRBJ2-1; 12 nucleotides line up with TRBD2. Germline V gene data show CDR1 as SGHNT and CDR2 as YYREEE (reference sequence). This CDR3 region has 14 residues. Trimming at V came to 9 bases and at J to 8 bases, leaving 9 bases not matched to a gene. The CDR3 nucleotides read TGTGCCACCTCATTAGGACTAGCGGGGTATGAGCAGTTCTTC. Encoded protein: CATSLGLAGYEQFF.

The chain has TRBV15 and TRBJ2-1; the D gene is possibly TRBD2 (7 bases). Germline V gene data show CDR1 as LNHNV and CDR2 as YYDKDF (reference sequence). V lost 11 bases and J 9 bases, leaving 14 bases between the germline ends. The CDR3 loop spans 11 amino acids. The CDR3 coding sequence is TGTGCCGCGGGGGACATTGGTGAGCAGTTCTTC. It specifies CAAGDIGEQFF.

The chain joins TRBV2 to TRBJ2-3; TRBD2 aligns across 13 bases. The CDR3 sequence is 15 residues long. The V segment lost 3 bases and the J segment 4 bases; nucleotides outside the gene matches: 1. CDR1 SNHLY and CDR2 FYNNEI come from the germline V gene. The CDR3 reads CASSDTSGGADTQYF. The CDR3 region has the DNA TGTGCCAGCAGTGACACTAGCGGGGGGGCAGATACGCAGTATTTT.

The DNA of the CDR3 is TGTGCCAGCAGTGAAAGGGCCAGGGGGATCGATAACTATGGCTACACCTTC. It yields the protein CASSERARGIDNYGYTF. The V gene is TRBV6-1, the J gene TRBJ1-2; 7 bases agree with TRBD1. The germline CDR1 and CDR2 sequences are MNHNS and SASEGT. The CDR3 consists of 17 residues. After removal of 2 bases from V and 1 base from J, the junction contained 10 bases not matched to a gene.

V usage is TRBV29-1 and J usage is TRBJ1-1; tentative D call: TRBD1 (6 bases). Looked up from germline, CDR1 is SQVTM and CDR2 is ANQGSEA. This CDR3 is built from 17 residues. V lost 0 bases and J lost 3, with 20 bases in between. CDR3 DNA: TGCAGCGTTGAAGATCGGGAGGGGGGCAGTAGGTACACTGAAGCTTTCTTT. Amino acid sequence: CSVEDREGGSRYTEAFF.

The chain is built from TRBV7-9 and TRBJ2-2; D perhaps matches TRBD2 (5 bases). Germline CDR1 reads SEHNR; CDR2 reads FQNEAQ (reference sequence). V lost 2 bases and J 6 bases, leaving 16 bases between the germline ends. The CDR3 has 16 amino acids. CDR3 DNA: TGTGCCAGCAGCTTATGGGAGCAGGTTGTCGCCGGGGAGCTGTTTTTT. Its protein is CASSLWEQVVAGELFF.

This chain connects TRBV29-1 to TRBJ1-4; a possible D gene is TRBD1 (5 bases). The CDR3 spans 12 residues. Germline V gene lookup returns CDR1 SQVTM and CDR2 ANQGSEA. Trimming shortened V by 7 bases and J by 3 bases, and 9 bases separated the two germline ends. In DNA form, the CDR3 reads TGCAGCGGGGGCCGAGCTAATGAAAAACTGTTTTTT. Protein product: CSGGRANEKLFF.

This chain links TRBV6-6 with TRBJ1-1; 8 bases are shared with TRBD1. The CDR3 has 15 amino acids. In germline, CDR1 is MNHNY, CDR2 SVGAGI (reference sequence). V shed 2 bases and J 1 base; nucleotides not matched to a gene: 3. Here the CDR3 DNA reads TGTGCCAGCAGTTACCCGGACAGGGCGAACACTGAAGCTTTCTTT. Translation gives CASSYPDRANTEAFF.

This chain links TRBV27 with TRBJ2-7, with a possible D match to TRBD1 (6 bases). The CDR3 runs to 16 residues. Trimming stripped 5 bases from V and 5 bases from J, with 22 bases between. Germline assignment: CDR1 MNHEY and CDR2 SMNVEV (reference sequence). CDR3 nucleotides: TGTGCCAGCAGTCCGTCAACAGGGAAGGTACCCCACGAGCAGTACTTC. Its protein product is CASSPSTGKVPHEQYF.

The rearrangement uses TRBV2 and TRBJ2-1; D is perhaps TRBD2 (6 bases). The CDR3 length is 15 residues. The V end was cut by 2 bases, the J end by 2 bases, with 10 bases between. Germline CDR1 and CDR2: SNHLY and FYNNEI. The CDR3 loop reads CASSELGGAYNEQFF. The CDR3 DNA reads as TGTGCCAGCAGTGAACTGGGGGGAGCCTACAATGAGCAGTTCTTC.

The chain uses TRBV13 and TRBJ1-3, with a weak D call TRBD1 (5 bases). The CDR3 runs 16 residues. Germline CDR1 is PRHDT and CDR2 is FYEKMQ (reference sequence). Trimming removed 8 bases from V and 0 bases from J, with 17 bases in between. The CDR3 nucleotides are TGTGCCAGCGCTAGTAGGGGCGCCTTCTCTGGAAACACCATATATTTT. Its protein is CASASRGAFSGNTIYF.

A note on this clone: The sample carries other DNA sequences with the same CDR3. This sequence joins TRBV5-4 and TRBJ2-1; 8 nucleotides line up with TRBD2. From germline, CDR1 is SGHNT and CDR2 YYREEE (reference sequence). The trim removed 2 bases at V and 6 bases at J, leaving 1 base unmatched. This CDR3 spans 13 amino acids. As DNA, the CDR3 is TGTGCCAGCAGCTTACGGGGGGGCAATGAGCAGTTCTTC. This codes for CASSLRGGNEQFF.

The chain has TRBV7-8 and TRBJ1-2; 7 positions agree with TRBD1. V trimming: 4 bases; J trimming: 5 bases; junction bases outside the gene matches: 10. CDR1 is SGHVS and CDR2 is FQNEAQ in the germline V gene. The CDR3 consists of 15 residues. The CDR3 nucleotides read TGTGCCAGCAGCTCGTATGCGACAGGGCAGTATGGCTACACCTTC. This translates into CASSSYATGQYGYTF.

The J gene is TRBJ1-1, the V gene TRBV28; 12 nucleotides agree with TRBD1. The V gene end was trimmed by 10 bases and the J gene end by 3 bases; junction bases not matched to a gene: 6. CDR1 is MDHEN, CDR2 SYDVKM, per germline. This CDR3 has 14 amino acids. CDR3 sequence: CATAGTGGDTEAFF. DNA of the CDR3: TGTGCCACCGCCGGGACAGGGGGCGACACTGAAGCTTTCTTT.

The CDR3: CASSGFGTGGPGYGYTF. The CDR3 nucleotides are TGTGCCAGTAGTGGCTTCGGGACAGGGGGCCCTGGGTATGGCTACACCTTC. The chain links TRBV19 to TRBJ1-2; 12 nucleotides line up with TRBD1. The CDR3 loop spans 17 amino acids. Germline V gives CDR1 LNHDA, CDR2 SQIVND (reference sequence). Losses at the gene ends were 5 bases for V and 5 bases for J; bases not matched to a gene: 12.